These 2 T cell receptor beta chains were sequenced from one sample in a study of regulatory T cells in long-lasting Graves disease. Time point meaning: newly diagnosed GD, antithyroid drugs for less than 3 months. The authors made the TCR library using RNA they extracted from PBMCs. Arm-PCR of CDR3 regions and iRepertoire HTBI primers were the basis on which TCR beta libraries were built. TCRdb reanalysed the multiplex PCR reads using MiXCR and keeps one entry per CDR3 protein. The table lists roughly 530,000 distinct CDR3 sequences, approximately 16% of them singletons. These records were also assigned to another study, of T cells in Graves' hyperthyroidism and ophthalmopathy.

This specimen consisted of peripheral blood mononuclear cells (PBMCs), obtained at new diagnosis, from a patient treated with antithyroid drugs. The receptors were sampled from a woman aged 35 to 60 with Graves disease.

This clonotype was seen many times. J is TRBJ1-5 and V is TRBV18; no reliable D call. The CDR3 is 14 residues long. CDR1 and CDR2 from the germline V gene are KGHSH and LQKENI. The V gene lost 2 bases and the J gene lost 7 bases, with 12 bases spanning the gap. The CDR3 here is CASSPEGLGQPQHF. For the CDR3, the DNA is TGTGCCAGCTCACCAGAGGGTTTAGGGCAGCCCCAGCATTTT.

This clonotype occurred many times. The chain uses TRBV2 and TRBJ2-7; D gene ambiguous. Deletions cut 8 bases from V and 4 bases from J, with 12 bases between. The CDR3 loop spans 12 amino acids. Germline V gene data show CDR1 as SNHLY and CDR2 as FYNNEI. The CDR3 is CASGDMRYEQYF. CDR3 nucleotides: TGTGCCAGCGGAGATATGAGGTACGAGCAGTACTTC.